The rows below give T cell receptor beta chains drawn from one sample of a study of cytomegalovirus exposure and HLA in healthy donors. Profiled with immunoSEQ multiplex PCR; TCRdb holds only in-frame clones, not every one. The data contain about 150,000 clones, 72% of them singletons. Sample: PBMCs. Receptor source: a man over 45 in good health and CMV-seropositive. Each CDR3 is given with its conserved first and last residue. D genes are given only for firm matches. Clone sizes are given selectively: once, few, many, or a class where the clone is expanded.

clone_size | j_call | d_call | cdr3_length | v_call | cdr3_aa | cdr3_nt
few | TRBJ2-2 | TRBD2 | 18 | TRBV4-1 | CASSQARGGLSNTGELFF | TGCGCCAGCAGCCAAGCCCGCGGGGGACTCTCGAACACCGGGGAGCTGTTTTTT
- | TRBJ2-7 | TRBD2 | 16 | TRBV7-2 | CASSPLLAGALYEQYF | TGTGCCAGCAGTCCGTTACTAGCGGGGGCCCTATACGAGCAGTACTTC
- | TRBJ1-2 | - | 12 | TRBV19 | CASKTGSHGYTF | TGTGCCAGTAAAACAGGGAGCCATGGCTACACCTTC
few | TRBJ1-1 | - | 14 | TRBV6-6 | CASSYIAPSTEAFF | TGTGCCAGCAGTTACATTGCCCCGAGCACTGAAGCTTTCTTT
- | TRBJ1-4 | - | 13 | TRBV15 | CATSRRSREKLFF | TGTGCCACCAGCAGGCGGTCGAGGGAAAAACTGTTTTTT
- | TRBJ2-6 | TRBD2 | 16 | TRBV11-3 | CASSLRTSGRANVLTF | TGTGCCAGCAGCCTTCGGACTAGCGGGAGGGCCAACGTCCTGACTTTC
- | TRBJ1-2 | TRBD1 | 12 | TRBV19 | CASRQGDYGYTF | TGTGCCAGCCGACAGGGAGACTATGGCTACACCTTC
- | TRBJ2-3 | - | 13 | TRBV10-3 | CAISGQGPDTQYF | TGTGCCATCAGTGGCCAGGGGCCAGATACGCAGTATTTT
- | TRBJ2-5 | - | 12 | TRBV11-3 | CASSPTGETQYF | TGTGCCAGCAGCCCGACTGGGGAGACCCAGTACTTC
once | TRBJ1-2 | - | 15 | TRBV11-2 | CASSLTTRGDYGYTF | TGTGCCAGCAGCTTAACAACCAGGGGAGACTATGGCTACACCTTC